The TCR beta chain described here comes from a study of blood T cell repertoires in COVID-19 (dated by TCRdb to the early 2020s). Context from the whole study: The collaborator samples originated in the United States, Italy and Spain and spanned the acute and convalescent phases of COVID-19. A de-identified subject ID, COVID-19 status, age in years and sex were almost always included in the sample metadata. Subjects who had been exposed to COVID-19, were actively infected with it, or had recovered from it provided the deeply sampled blood TCRbeta repertoires that made up the dataset. The repertoires were released in a freely available public database meant as a resource for research on the immune response to SARS-CoV-2. Where HLA class I and class II types were available, the types were taken from metadata supplied by the sample provider, not from assay-based typing. The samples were drawn from two sources: the first 160 participants of the ongoing ImmuneRACE study, and fewer than 1,500 subjects contributed by 6 global collaborators. The prospective study material was composed of cDNA or gDNA derived from T cells, B-cell-depleted T cells, or PBMCs.

The CDR3 starts with the cysteine, ends with the phenylalanine, and has 13 residues. The entry retains the CDR3 DNA only, 39 bases that are in frame from base 1. Looking up the germline V gene yields CDR1 MDHEN and CDR2 SYDVKM. V and J lose 10 bases and 7 bases, and a span of 19 bases separates them. TCRbeta CDR3 regions were amplified from genomic DNA by means of the immunoSEQ Assay, a bias-controlled multiplex PCR. The original pipeline was this. Nucleated cell counts per sample were estimated from amplification of reference gene primers within the assay. Sequence reads were collapsed and filtered to measure the absolute abundance of every unique TCRbeta CDR3 rearrangement. For each sample, productive Simpson clonality was calculated by taking the square root of Simpson's diversity index across productive rearrangements. Not all clones reach the TCRdb copy of this immuneACCESS table, which keeps in-frame sequences only. Checked studies attribute under half of the gap to unresolved V genes and leave the rest unexplained. V, J and clone size were drawn from that table, and D and trimming were deduced from the DNA. Present in this sample are hundreds of thousands of clones, 85% to 90% of which were seen just once. Roughly 4% of the sample rests with the top ten.

In the prospective study, participants were roughly 18 to 95 years old, resided in 24 geographic areas of the United States, and were enrolled through a virtual design. To assign participants to cohorts, the prospective study relied on clinical history that participants themselves reported in a screening survey and a study questionnaire. In the prospective study, mobile phlebotomists collected whole blood, serum and a nasopharyngeal or oropharyngeal swab from each participant. Participants in the prospective study had the option to provide additional blood draws and questionnaires over an approximately 2-month period. Before DNA extraction, prospective study blood samples were shipped either frozen or at room temperature. General conclusions and limits of the study: The quantity of clinical and demographic metadata differed by source and by participant and was supplied without curation.

This clone has just a few counts. The antigen it binds to is not known. No per-base quality is available; no much larger clone lies one base away. The chain couples TRBV28 to TRBJ1-2; tentative D gene TRBD1, with 5 bases matching. Input material: PBMCs or T cells enriched from blood (not recorded which). The source of this sequence is a woman aged 25 to 39 with acute COVID-19. CDR3 sequence: CATDSSTILGYTF. Here is the DNA: TGTGCCACCGACAGTAGTACTATACTTGGCTACACCTTC.